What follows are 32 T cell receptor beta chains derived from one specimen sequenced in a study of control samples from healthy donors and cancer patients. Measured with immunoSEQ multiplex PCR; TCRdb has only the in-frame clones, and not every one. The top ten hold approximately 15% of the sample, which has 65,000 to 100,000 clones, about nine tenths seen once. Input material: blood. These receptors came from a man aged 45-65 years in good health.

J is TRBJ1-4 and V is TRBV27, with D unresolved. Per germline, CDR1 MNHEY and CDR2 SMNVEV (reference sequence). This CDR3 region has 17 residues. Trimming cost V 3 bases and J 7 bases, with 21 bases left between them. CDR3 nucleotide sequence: TGTGCCAGCAGTTTTCGGAAGAAGATGATGGGGAGTGAAAAACTGTTTTTT. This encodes CASSFRKKMMGSEKLFF.

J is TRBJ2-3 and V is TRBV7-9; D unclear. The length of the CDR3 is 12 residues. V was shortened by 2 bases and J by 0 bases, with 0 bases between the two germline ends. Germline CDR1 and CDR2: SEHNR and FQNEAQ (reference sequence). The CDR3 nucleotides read TGTGCCAGCAGCTTAAGCACAGATACGCAGTATTTT. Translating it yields CASSLSTDTQYF.

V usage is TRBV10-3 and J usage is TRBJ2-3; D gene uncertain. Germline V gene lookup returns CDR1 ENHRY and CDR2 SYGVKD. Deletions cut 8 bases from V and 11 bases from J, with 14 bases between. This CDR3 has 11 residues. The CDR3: CAIGDLMGQYF. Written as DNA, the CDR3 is TGTGCCATCGGGGATCTTATGGGGCAGTATTTT.

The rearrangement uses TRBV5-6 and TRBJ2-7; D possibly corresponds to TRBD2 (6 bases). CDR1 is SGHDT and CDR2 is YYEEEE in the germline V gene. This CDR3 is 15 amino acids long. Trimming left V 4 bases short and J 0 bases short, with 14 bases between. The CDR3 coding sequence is TGTGCCAGCAGCACTAGCTTACCAGGCTCCTACGAGCAGTACTTC. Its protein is CASSTSLPGSYEQYF.

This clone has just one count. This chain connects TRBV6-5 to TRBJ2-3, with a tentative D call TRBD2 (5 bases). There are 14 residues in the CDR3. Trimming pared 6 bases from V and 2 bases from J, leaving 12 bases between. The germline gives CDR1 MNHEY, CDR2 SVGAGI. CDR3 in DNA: TGTGCCAGCAGATCCCCCGGGGTCACAGATACGCAGTATTTT. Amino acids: CASRSPGVTDTQYF.

The CDR3 sequence is CASSREEYTEAFF. The CDR3 DNA sequence: TGTGCCAGCAGTCGGGAGGAGTACACTGAAGCTTTCTTT. The chain links TRBV2 to TRBJ1-1; no definite D call. The CDR3 totals 13 residues. V was shortened by 5 bases and J by 3 bases, with 10 bases between the two germline ends. Germline lookup yields CDR1 SNHLY and CDR2 FYNNEI.

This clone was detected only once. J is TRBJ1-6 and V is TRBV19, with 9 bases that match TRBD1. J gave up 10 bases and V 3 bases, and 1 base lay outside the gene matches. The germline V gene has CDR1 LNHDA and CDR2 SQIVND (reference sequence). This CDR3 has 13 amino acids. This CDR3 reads CASSMDRGSPLHF. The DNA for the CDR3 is TGTGCCAGTAGTATGGACAGGGGCTCACCCCTCCACTTT. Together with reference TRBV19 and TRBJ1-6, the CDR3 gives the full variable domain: DGGITQSPKYLFRKEGQNVTLSCEQNLNHDAMYWYRQDPGQGLRLIYYSQIVNDFQKGDIAEGYSVSREKKESFPLTVTSAQKNPTAFYLCASSMDRGSPLHFGNGTRLTVT.

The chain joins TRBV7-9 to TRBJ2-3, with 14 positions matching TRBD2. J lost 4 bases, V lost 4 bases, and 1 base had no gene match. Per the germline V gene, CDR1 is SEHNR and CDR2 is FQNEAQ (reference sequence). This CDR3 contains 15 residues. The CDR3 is CASSSTSGGADTQYF. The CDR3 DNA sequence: TGTGCCAGCAGCTCGACTAGCGGGGGGGCAGATACGCAGTATTTT.

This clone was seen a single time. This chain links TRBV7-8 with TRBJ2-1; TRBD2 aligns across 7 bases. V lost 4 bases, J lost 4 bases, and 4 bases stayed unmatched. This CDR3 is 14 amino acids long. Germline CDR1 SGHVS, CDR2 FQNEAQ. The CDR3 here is CASSSGGAYNEQFF. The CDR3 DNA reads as TGTGCCAGCAGCTCGGGGGGAGCGTACAATGAGCAGTTCTTC.

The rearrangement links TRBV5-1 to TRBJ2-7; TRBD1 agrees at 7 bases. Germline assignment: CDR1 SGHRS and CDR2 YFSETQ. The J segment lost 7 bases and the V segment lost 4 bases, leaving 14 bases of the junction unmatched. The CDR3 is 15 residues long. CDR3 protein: CASSPQGTPFGEQYF. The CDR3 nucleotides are TGCGCCAGCAGCCCACAGGGGACCCCCTTCGGGGAGCAGTACTTC.

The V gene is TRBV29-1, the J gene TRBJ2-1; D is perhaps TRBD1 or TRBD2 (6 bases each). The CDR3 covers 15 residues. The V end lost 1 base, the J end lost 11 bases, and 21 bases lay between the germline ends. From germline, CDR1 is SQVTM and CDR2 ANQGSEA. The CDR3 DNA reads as TGCAGCGTTGAAGGGGGGCGGGACTCCCGAGGGAAGCAGTTCTTC. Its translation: CSVEGGRDSRGKQFF.

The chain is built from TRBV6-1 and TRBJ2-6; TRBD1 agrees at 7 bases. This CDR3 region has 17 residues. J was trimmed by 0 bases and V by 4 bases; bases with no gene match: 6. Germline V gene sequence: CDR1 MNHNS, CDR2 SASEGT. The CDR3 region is CASSGGQSYSGANVLTF. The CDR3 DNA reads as TGTGCCAGCAGTGGGGGACAGTCGTACTCTGGGGCCAACGTCCTGACTTTC.

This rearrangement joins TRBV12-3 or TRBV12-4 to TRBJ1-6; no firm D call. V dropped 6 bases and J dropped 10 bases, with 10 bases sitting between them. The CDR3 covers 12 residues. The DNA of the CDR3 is TGTGCCAGCAGGGGCGGAGAATCACCCCTCCACTTT. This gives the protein CASRGGESPLHF.

CDR3 coding DNA: TGTGCCAGCGCTGGCAGGATCACAGATACGCAGTATTTT. Amino acids: CASAGRITDTQYF. V is TRBV27 and J is TRBJ2-3; D is undetermined. CDR1 is MNHEY, CDR2 SMNVEV, per germline (reference sequence). The CDR3 spans 13 residues. The V and J ends lost 8 bases and 2 bases respectively, with 11 bases between them.

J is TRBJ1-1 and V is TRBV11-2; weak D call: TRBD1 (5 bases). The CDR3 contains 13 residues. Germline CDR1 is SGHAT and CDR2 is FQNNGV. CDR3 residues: CASNGGVNTEAFF. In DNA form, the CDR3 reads TGTGCGTCGAACGGAGGGGTCAACACTGAAGCTTTCTTT.

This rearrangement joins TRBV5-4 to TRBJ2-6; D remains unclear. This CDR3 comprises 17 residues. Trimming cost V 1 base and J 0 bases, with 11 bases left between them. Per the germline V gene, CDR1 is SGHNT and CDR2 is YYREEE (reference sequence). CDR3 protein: CASSLMGSSSGANVLTF. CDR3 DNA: TGTGCCAGCAGCTTGATGGGATCCTCCTCTGGGGCCAACGTCCTGACTTTC.

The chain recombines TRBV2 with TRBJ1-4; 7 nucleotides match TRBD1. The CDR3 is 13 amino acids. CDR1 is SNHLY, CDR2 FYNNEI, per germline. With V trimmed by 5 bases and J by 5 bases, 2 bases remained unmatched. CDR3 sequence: CASSRQGNEKLFF. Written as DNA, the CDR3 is TGTGCCAGCAGTCGACAGGGAAATGAAAAACTGTTTTTT.

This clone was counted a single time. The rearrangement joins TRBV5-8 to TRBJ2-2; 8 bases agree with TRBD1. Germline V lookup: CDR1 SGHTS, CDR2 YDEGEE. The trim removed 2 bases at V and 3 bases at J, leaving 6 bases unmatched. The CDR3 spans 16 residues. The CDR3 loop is CASSFTGGSYTGELFF. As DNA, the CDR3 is TGTGCCAGCAGCTTCACAGGGGGATCGTACACCGGGGAGCTGTTTTTT.

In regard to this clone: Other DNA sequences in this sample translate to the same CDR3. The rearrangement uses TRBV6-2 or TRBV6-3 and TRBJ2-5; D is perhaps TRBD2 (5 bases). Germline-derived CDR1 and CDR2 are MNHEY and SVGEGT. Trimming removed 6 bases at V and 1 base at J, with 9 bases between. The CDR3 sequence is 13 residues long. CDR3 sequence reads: CASSLGGQETQYF. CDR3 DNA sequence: TGTGCCAGCAGCCTTGGAGGCCAAGAGACCCAGTACTTC.

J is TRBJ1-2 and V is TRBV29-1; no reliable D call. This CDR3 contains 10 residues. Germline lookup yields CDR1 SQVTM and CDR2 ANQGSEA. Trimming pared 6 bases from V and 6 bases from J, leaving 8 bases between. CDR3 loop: CSVMGNGYTF. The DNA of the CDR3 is TGCAGCGTGATGGGGAATGGCTACACCTTC.

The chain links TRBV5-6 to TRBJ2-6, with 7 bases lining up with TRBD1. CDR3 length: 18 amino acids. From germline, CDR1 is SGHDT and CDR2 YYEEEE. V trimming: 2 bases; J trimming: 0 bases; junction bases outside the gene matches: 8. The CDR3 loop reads CASSLFQGVHSGANVLTF. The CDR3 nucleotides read TGTGCCAGCAGCTTATTCCAGGGGGTCCACTCTGGGGCCAACGTCCTGACTTTC.

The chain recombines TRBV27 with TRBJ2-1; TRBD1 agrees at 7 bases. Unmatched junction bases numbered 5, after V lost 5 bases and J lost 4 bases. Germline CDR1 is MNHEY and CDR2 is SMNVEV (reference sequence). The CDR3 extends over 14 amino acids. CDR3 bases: TGTGCCAGCAGTCTCGGGACAGCATACAATGAGCAGTTCTTC. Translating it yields CASSLGTAYNEQFF.

The DNA of the CDR3 is TGTGCCAGCACCCCGGGGGGTGGCTATGGCTACACCTTC. Translation: CASTPGGGYGYTF. The genes are TRBV5-6 and TRBJ1-2; tentatively, D is TRBD1 (5 bases). There are 13 residues in the CDR3. The V end lost 6 bases, the J end lost 4 bases, and 13 bases lay between the germline ends. Germline V gives CDR1 SGHDT, CDR2 YYEEEE. The variable domain in full, with the rest retrieved from reference TRBV5-6 and TRBJ1-2, is DAGVTQSPTHLIKTRGQQVTLRCSPKSGHDTVSWYQQALGQGPQFIFQYYEEEERQRGNFPDRFSGHQFPNYSSELNVNALLLGDSALYLCASTPGGGYGYTFGSGTRLTVV.

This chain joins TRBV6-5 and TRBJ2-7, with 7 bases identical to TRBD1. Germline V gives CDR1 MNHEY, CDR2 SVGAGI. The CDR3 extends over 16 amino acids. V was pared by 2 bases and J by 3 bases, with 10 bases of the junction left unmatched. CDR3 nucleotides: TGTGCCAGCAGTTACGGGACAGACCTAGATCTCTACGAGCAGTACTTC. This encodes CASSYGTDLDLYEQYF.

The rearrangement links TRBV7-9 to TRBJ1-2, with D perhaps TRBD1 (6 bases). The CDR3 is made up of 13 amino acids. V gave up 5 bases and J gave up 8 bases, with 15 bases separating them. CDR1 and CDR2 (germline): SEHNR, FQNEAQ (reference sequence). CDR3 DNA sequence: TGTGCCAGCAGCGACTACAGGGTGGAAGGCTACACCTTC. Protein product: CASSDYRVEGYTF. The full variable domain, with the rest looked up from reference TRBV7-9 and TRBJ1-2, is DTGVSQNPRHKITKRGQNVTFRCDPISEHNRLYWYRQTLGQGPEFLTYFQNEAQLEKSRLLSDRFSAERPKGSFSTLEIQRTEQGDSAMYLCASSDYRVEGYTFGSGTRLTVV.

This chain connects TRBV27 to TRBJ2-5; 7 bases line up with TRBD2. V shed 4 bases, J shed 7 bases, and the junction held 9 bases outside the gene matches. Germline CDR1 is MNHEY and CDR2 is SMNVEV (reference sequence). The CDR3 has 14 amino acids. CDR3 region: CASSSLSGRGTQYF. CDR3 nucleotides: TGTGCCAGCAGTTCCCTATCGGGGAGGGGGACCCAGTACTTC.

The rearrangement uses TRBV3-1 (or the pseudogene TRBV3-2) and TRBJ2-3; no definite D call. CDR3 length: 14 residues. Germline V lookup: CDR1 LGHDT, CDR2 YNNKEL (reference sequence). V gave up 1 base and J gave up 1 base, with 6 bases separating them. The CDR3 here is CASSQAVRTDTQYF. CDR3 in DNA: TGTGCCAGCAGCCAAGCCGTGCGCACAGATACGCAGTATTTT.

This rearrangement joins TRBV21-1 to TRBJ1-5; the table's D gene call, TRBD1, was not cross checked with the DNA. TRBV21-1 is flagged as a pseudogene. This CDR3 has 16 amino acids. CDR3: CASSNTQGASNQPQHF. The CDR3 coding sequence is TGTGCCAGCAGCAACACTCAGGGGGCTAGCAATCAGCCCCAGCATTTT.

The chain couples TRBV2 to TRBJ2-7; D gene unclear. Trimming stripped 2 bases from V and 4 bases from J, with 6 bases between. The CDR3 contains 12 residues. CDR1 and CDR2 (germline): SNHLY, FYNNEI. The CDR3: CASSETPYEQYF. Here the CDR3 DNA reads TGTGCCAGCAGTGAAACACCTTACGAGCAGTACTTC.

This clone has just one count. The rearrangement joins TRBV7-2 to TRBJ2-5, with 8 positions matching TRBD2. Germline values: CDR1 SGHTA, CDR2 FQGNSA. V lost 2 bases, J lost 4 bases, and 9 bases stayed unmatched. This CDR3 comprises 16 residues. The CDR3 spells CASSLNGAGGPETQYF. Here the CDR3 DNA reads TGTGCCAGCAGCTTAAATGGGGCGGGGGGCCCAGAGACCCAGTACTTC.

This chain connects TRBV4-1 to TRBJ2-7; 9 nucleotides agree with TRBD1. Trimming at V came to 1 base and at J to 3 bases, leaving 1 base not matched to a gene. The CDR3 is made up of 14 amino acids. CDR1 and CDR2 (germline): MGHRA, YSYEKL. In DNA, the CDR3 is TGCGCCAGCAGCCAAGGGGACAGGGTCTACGAGCAGTACTTC. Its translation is CASSQGDRVYEQYF.

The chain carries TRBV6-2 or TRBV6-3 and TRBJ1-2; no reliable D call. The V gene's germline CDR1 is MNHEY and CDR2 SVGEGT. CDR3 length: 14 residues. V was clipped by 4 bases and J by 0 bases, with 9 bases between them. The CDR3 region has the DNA TGTGCCAGCAGTTTTAGGCCTACTAACTATGGCTACACCTTC. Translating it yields CASSFRPTNYGYTF.